This is a list of T cell receptor beta chains from one sample in a study of identical twins. MiXCR, applied by TCRdb to the 5' RACE reads, yields one record per CDR3 protein. The sample has 650,000 to 800,000 distinct CDR3 sequences, 8.6% seen once. These data also formed part of another study, on yellow fever vaccine responses in identical twins.

The sequenced sample consisted of PBMCs. The receptors derive from a woman aged 18 to 35 in good health. The conserved cysteine and the conserved F or W are not part of the CDR3 here. The order of the fields is CDR3 protein, J gene, D gene, V gene. The D gene is left open where the match is weak.

ASSFQDAPNIQY TRBJ2-4 NA TRBV7-9
ASSVVGSETQY TRBJ2-5 NA TRBV9
ASSYGRGQF TRBJ2-1 NA TRBV6-5
ASSRSSYNSPLH TRBJ1-6 NA TRBV6-1
AISDAGTPQDYGYT TRBJ1-2 NA TRBV10-3
ATSDLMAGGPQEQF TRBJ2-1 TRBD2 TRBV24-1
AISGGLERNQPQH TRBJ1-5 NA TRBV10-3
ASTLSGTNTGELF TRBJ2-2 NA TRBV2
ASSSVGQSYNEQF TRBJ2-1 NA TRBV7-9
ASSTDGYEAF TRBJ1-1 NA TRBV5-1
ASSLAGTNTLSNYGYT TRBJ1-2 NA TRBV7-2
ATSDSGRTEAF TRBJ1-1 NA TRBV24-1
ASSDVPYSEQF TRBJ2-1 NA TRBV7-2
ASSLGGSSIGELF TRBJ2-2 NA TRBV5-1
ASGDRQGTAYEQY TRBJ2-7 TRBD1 TRBV6-2/TRBV6-3